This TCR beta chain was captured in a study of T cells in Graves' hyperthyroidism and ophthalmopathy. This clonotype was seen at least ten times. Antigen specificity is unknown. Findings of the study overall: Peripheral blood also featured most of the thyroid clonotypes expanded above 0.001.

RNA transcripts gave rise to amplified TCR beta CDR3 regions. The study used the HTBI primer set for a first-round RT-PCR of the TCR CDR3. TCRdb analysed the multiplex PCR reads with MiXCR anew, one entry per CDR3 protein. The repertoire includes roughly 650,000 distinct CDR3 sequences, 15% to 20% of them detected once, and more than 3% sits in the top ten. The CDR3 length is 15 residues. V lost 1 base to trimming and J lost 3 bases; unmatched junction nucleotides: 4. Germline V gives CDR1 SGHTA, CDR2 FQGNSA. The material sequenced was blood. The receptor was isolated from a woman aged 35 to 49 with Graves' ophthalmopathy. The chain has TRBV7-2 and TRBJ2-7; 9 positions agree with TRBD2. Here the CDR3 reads CASSLGLAGIYEQYF. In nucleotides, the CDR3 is TGTGCCAGCAGCTTAGGCCTAGCGGGGATCTACGAGCAGTACTTC.